The sequence of this T cell receptor (beta chain) was determined in a study of blood T cell repertoires in COVID-19. Study-wide context: Spain, Italy and the United States supplied samples that represented acute and convalescent COVID-19. T cells, B-cell-depleted T cells, or PBMCs supplied cDNA or gDNA.

In the original processing: Nucleated cell number was recorded as an estimate derived from reference gene primer amplification. Method: immunoSEQ multiplex PCR; TCRdb's copy keeps in-frame clones and lacks some. Clone size and the V and J calls come from that table; the DNA yielded D and trimming. The sample carries tens of thousands of clones, almost 85% recorded once. V was pared by 6 bases and J by 6 bases, with 12 bases between. The length of the CDR3 is 13 residues. The receptor was derived from an elderly man with acute or convalescent COVID-19. The sequencing input was peripheral blood. This chain links TRBV12-3 or TRBV12-4 with TRBJ2-4, with a possible D match to TRBD2 (6 bases). The CDR3 nucleotides are TGTGCCAGCAGCCTAGCGTGGAGAAACATTCAGTACTTC. Residues: CASSLAWRNIQYF.